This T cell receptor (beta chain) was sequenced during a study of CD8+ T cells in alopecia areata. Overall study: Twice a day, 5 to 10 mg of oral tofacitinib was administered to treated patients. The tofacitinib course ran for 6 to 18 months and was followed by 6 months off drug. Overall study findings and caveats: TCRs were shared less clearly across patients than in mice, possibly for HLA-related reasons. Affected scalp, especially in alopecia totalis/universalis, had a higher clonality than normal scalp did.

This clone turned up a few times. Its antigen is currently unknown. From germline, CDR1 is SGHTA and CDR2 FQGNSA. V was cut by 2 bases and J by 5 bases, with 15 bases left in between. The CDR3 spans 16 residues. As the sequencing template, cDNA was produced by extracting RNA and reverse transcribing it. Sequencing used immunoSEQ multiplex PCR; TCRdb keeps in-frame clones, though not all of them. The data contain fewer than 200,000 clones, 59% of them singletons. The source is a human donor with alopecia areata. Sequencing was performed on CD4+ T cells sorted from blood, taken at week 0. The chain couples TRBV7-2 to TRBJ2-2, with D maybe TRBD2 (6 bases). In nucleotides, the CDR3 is TGTGCCAGCAGCTTAAGTCCAGGGAGGAGGACCGGGGAGCTGTTTTTT. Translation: CASSLSPGRRTGELFF.